This TCR beta chain was found in a study of OX40 agonist ivuxolimab in advanced cancers. Regarding the study as a whole: Expanded clones belonging to CD8+ T cells outnumbered, on average, those of CD4+.

V was shortened by 1 base and J by 6 bases, with 13 bases between the two germline ends. The CDR3 contains 15 residues. Germline V lookup: CDR1 LNHDA, CDR2 SQIVND (reference sequence). This clone has more than one count but fewer than ten. Antigen unknown. Profiled with immunoSEQ multiplex PCR; TCRdb holds only in-frame clones, not every one. The profile shows roughly 20,000 clones, over 70% of them singletons. Sampling of blood occurred at baseline, cycle 4 day 1, and cycle 7 day 1. This chain links TRBV19 with TRBJ1-5, with D unclear. The origin of this receptor is an adult with an advanced solid tumor such as melanoma, head and neck, liver or kidney cancer. Sample: CD4+ or CD8+ T cells sorted from blood, taken in a trial of the OX40 agonist ivuxolimab. In nucleotides, the CDR3 is TGTGCCAGTAGTATAGGGCCCGCGGGCTCTCAGCCCCAGCATTTT. The encoded protein is CASSIGPAGSQPQHF.